The rows below give T cell receptor beta chains drawn from one sample of a study of blood T cell repertoires in COVID-19. Profiling relied on immunoSEQ multiplex PCR, and the TCRdb table lists in-frame clones only, not all of them. The top ten hold 13% of the sample, which has some 180,000 clones, roughly 84% seen once. Sample: peripheral blood. The source is a human donor in a cohort sampled during active COVID-19. Each CDR3 is given with its conserved first and last residue. The order of the fields is J gene, D gene, clone size, V gene, CDR3 DNA, CDR3 protein. The D gene is left open where the match is weak. Clone sizes are given selectively: once, few, many, or a class where the clone is expanded.

TRBJ2-2,-,-,TRBV18,TGTGCCAGCTCACCACCGACGGGAACCGGGGAGCTGTTTTTT,CASSPPTGTGELFF
TRBJ2-7,-,-,TRBV3-1/TRBV3-2,TGTGCCAGCAGCCAAGGAGCCCCTGACTACGAGCAGTACTTC,CASSQGAPDYEQYF
TRBJ1-1,-,-,TRBV21-1,TGTGCCAGCAGCAAAAGGGGTGGACGGCCCCGTGTCTTT,CASSKRGGRPRVF
TRBJ2-7,-,-,TRBV10-3,TGTGCCATCAGACGGGGAACGTACGAGCAGTACTTC,CAIRRGTYEQYF
TRBJ2-7,TRBD1,-,TRBV5-1,TGCGCCAGCAGCTGGGACAGGGGGGCCTACGAGCAGTACTTC,CASSWDRGAYEQYF
TRBJ2-7,TRBD1,-,TRBV5-1,TGCGCCAGCAGCCGACCGGGACAGCATTACGAGCAGTACTTC,CASSRPGQHYEQYF
TRBJ2-1,-,-,TRBV28,TGTGCCAGCAGTCCTCGGGGTGGATCTTCCAATGAGCAGTTCTTC,CASSPRGGSSNEQFF
TRBJ2-7,-,few,TRBV28,TGTGCCAGCAGTTTTGGCGGCAACTACGAGCAGTACTTC,CASSFGGNYEQYF
TRBJ2-1,TRBD2,-,TRBV10-3,TGTGCCATCAGTGAGTCGCTAGCGGGCTCCTACAATGAGCAGTTCTTC,CAISESLAGSYNEQFF
TRBJ2-7,-,-,TRBV5-1,TGCGCCAGCAGCTTGAGGCAGGGGGGAACCTACGAGCAGTACTTC,CASSLRQGGTYEQYF
TRBJ2-5,-,-,TRBV12-3/TRBV12-4,TGTGCCAGCAGTAAACGACAGAGGGAGACCCAGTACTTC,CASSKRQRETQYF
TRBJ1-5,TRBD1,-,TRBV19,TGTGCCAGTAGTATAGCAGGACAGGGCTATCAGGTCAGCCTACTAAATCAGCCCCAGCATTTT,CASSIAGQGYQVSLLNQPQHF
TRBJ2-5,-,-,TRBV5-1,TGCGCCAGCAGCTTACAACCAGGGGTTGGTGAGACCCAGTACTTC,CASSLQPGVGETQYF
TRBJ1-1,-,-,TRBV9,TGTGCCAGCAGCCTAAGTTGGGTAGGGGGCACTGAAGCTTTCTTT,CASSLSWVGGTEAFF
TRBJ2-7,-,-,TRBV6-1,TGTGCCAGCAGCTTAACTAACTACGAGCAGTACTTC,CASSLTNYEQYF
TRBJ2-5,-,-,TRBV27,TGTGCCAGCAGTTTATATCGGGGCGGGATCCAAGAGACCCAGTACTTC,CASSLYRGGIQETQYF
TRBJ2-7,TRBD2,-,TRBV3-1/TRBV3-2,TGTGCCAGCAGCCAAACCCCGGGACTAGCGGGTTACGAGCAGTACTTC,CASSQTPGLAGYEQYF
TRBJ1-5,-,-,TRBV20-1,TGCAGTGCTAGTAGCGGAAATCGCAATCAGCCCCAGCATTTT,CSASSGNRNQPQHF
TRBJ1-3,-,-,TRBV18,TGTGCCAGCTCACTGGACAGCTCTGGAAACACCATATATTTT,CASSLDSSGNTIYF
TRBJ2-3,-,-,TRBV4-1,TGCGCCAGCAGCCAAGAGTGGGGGGGCGGCACAGATACGCAGTATTTT,CASSQEWGGGTDTQYF
TRBJ2-7,-,once,TRBV4-1,TGCGCCAGCAGCCAAGATCTTGCGGAGGCGCAGTACTTC,CASSQDLAEAQYF
TRBJ2-1,TRBD2,-,TRBV18,TGTGCCAGCTCACTCCGACTAGCTAGCGATGAGCAGTTCTTC,CASSLRLASDEQFF
TRBJ2-7,TRBD2,-,TRBV12-3/TRBV12-4,TGTGCCAGCAGACCTAGCGGGGTCTACGAGCAGTACTTC,CASRPSGVYEQYF
TRBJ2-7,TRBD2,-,TRBV6-2/TRBV6-3,TGTGCCAGCAGTTACCCAAGCGGGAGTAGAGCCTACGAGCAGTACTTC,CASSYPSGSRAYEQYF